The clone carrying this TCR beta chain was found once. Its antigen is currently unknown. The CDR3 spans 12 residues. The V gene's germline CDR1 is SGHVS and CDR2 FQNEAQ. Trimming removed 5 bases at V and 2 bases at J, with 7 bases between. The sample originates from a study of T-cell memory formation after mild COVID-19. Whole-study findings and limits: The study found balanced CD4/CD8 in clones contracting day 15 to 85 and a CD4+ lean in later expanders. Certain responding clones were present in pre-infection memory, suggesting participation of cross-reactive memory.

In TCRdb, the 5' RACE reads were re-called with MiXCR into one record per CDR3 protein. The sample has around 180,000 distinct CDR3 sequences; under 20% are singletons. This sequence originates from an adult woman who had mild COVID-19 (a few samples of this study predate the infection). Cell type and time point are not known. The rearrangement links TRBV7-8 to TRBJ2-7; D call uncertain. Sequenced sample: PBMCs or a T cell subset sorted from them (not recorded which). The CDR3 bases are TGTGCCAGCAGCGCCGCGACCTACGAGCAGTACTTC. Its translation is CASSAATYEQYF.